The text below deals with one TCR beta chain. CDR3 length: 16 amino acids. V dropped 2 bases and J dropped 5; count of bases not matched to a gene: 7. Noted treatment: PENTA 11 planned treatment interruption arm or continuous ART arm. Cryopreserved PBMC samples required at least 5 million viable cells. These data come from a study of HIV-infected children after antiretroviral therapy interruption. Study-wide background: Recorded EBV and CMV exposure existed for most children.

A 3' RACE protocol on RNA, with unique molecular identifiers, produced the TCR library. MiXCR, applied by TCRdb to the 3' RACE reads, yields one record per CDR3 protein. Among fewer than 50,000 distinct CDR3 sequences, around 4% were seen once, and the ten largest hold about 0.71%. The chain joins TRBV12-3 or TRBV12-4 to TRBJ1-5; 9 bases align to TRBD1. This TCR came from a pool of human donors with HIV. Sequencing was performed on CD45RA+ CD4+ T cells from PBMCs, pooled from several time points, taken from a donor given antiretroviral therapy, either interrupted or continuous. Regarding subset: naive CD4+ CD45RA+ CD45RO- T cells. The CDR3 nucleotides read TGTGCCAGCAGTTTAAGGGCGACAGGGGGAGATCAGCCCCAGCATTTT. It yields the protein CASSLRATGGDQPQHF.